This is a list of T cell receptor beta chains from one sample in a study of blood T cell repertoires in COVID-19. Profiled with immunoSEQ multiplex PCR; TCRdb holds only in-frame clones, not every one. The sample lists 200,000 to 250,000 clones, under 90% seen once, with approximately 4.8% in the top ten. The sequencing input was peripheral blood. These receptors originate from a middle-aged man with acute or convalescent COVID-19. CDR3s include the opening cysteine and the closing phenylalanine or tryptophan. A D gene is named only where the DNA matches it firmly. Part of the rows lack a size; the others show once, few, many or a class for expanded clones.

clone size	V gene	D gene	J gene	CDR3 DNA	CDR3 protein
NA	TRBV24-1	TRBD2	TRBJ2-3	TGTGCCACCAGTGACCCGGGGGGAGATACGCAGTATTTT	CATSDPGGDTQYF
NA	TRBV19	NA	TRBJ1-2	TGTGCCAGCCCTAGGGGCTACACCTTC	CASPRGYTF
NA	TRBV27	NA	TRBJ1-2	TGTGCCAGCAGTTTACGGACAGTAGGGTATGGCTACACCTTC	CASSLRTVGYGYTF
NA	TRBV4-1	NA	TRBJ2-7	TGCGCCAGCAGCCAGCAGGTAGCTAGCGTTTACGAGCAGTACTTC	CASSQQVASVYEQYF
NA	TRBV5-5	NA	TRBJ1-4	TGTGCCAGCAGCTTGGGTAGAACTAATGAAAAACTGTTTTTT	CASSLGRTNEKLFF
NA	TRBV9	TRBD1	TRBJ2-1	TGTGCCAGCAGCCAAATCGACAGGGGGAATGAGCAGTTCTTC	CASSQIDRGNEQFF
NA	TRBV5-1	NA	TRBJ2-7	TGCGCCAGCAGCTTTGCCTCAGGGGCGACCACCTCCTACGAGCAGTACTTC	CASSFASGATTSYEQYF
few	TRBV18	NA	TRBJ1-2	TGTGCCAGCTCGCCTGACAGTGAAGCTAACTATGGCTACACCTTC	CASSPDSEANYGYTF
NA	TRBV5-1	NA	TRBJ1-1	TGCGCCAGCACTATGGAGGGGCGGGTTGAAGCTTTCTTT	CASTMEGRVEAFF
NA	TRBV18	TRBD2	TRBJ2-1	TGTGCCAGCTCCCCGCCCCGCGGGGGGTTGTACAATGAGCAGTTCTTC	CASSPPRGGLYNEQFF
NA	TRBV6-5	NA	TRBJ2-7	TGTGCCAGCAGCTTACAGGGTCTGAGCTCCTACGAGCAGTACTTC	CASSLQGLSSYEQYF
NA	TRBV25-1	TRBD1	TRBJ1-4	TGTGCCAGCAGTGATGGCAGGGGGGCTGAAAAACTGTTTTTT	CASSDGRGAEKLFF
NA	TRBV5-4	TRBD2	TRBJ2-7	TGTGCCAGCAGCAGTAGCGGGGCCTACGAGCAGTACTTC	CASSSSGAYEQYF
NA	TRBV4-2	NA	TRBJ1-6	TGTGCCAGCAGCCAAACTCCGGGAGCTAATTCACCCCTCCACTTT	CASSQTPGANSPLHF
NA	TRBV14	NA	TRBJ2-5	TGTGCCAGCAGCCAAACCACCCTAGCCCAAGAGACCCAGTACTTC	CASSQTTLAQETQYF
NA	TRBV10-2	NA	TRBJ1-1	TGCGCCAGCAGTGATCTACAGGGTCGTGGCACTGAAGCTTTCTTT	CASSDLQGRGTEAFF
NA	TRBV27	TRBD1	TRBJ2-1	TGTGCCAGCAGTTTAGTCCCCCACAGGGGGCTTAGCAATGAGCAGTTCTTC	CASSLVPHRGLSNEQFF
NA	TRBV6-1	NA	TRBJ2-7	TGTGCCAGCAGTGAATCCACAGGGTTCTACGAGCAGTACTTC	CASSESTGFYEQYF
NA	TRBV2	NA	TRBJ1-4	TGTGCCAGCATACGTTCGGCAGGGTTAAATGAAAAACTGTTTTTT	CASIRSAGLNEKLFF
few	TRBV29-1	NA	TRBJ2-6	TGCAGCGTTGTAGGCGGCAGGGCGGGAGGGGCCAACGTCCTGACTTTC	CSVVGGRAGGANVLTF
NA	TRBV9	NA	TRBJ1-5	TGTGCCAGCAGCGCGACAGTTAGCAATCAGCCCCAGCATTTT	CASSATVSNQPQHF
NA	TRBV18	NA	TRBJ1-6	TGTGCCAGCTCACCACCGGCAGGACGAGGGAATTCACCCCTCCACTTT	CASSPPAGRGNSPLHF
NA	TRBV27	NA	TRBJ1-6	TGTGCCAGCAGTTTCGGGACACCTAATTCACCCCTCCACTTT	CASSFGTPNSPLHF
NA	TRBV5-1	NA	TRBJ1-1	TGCGCCAGCAGCACCAACAGGGTGGGTGAAGCTTTCTTT	CASSTNRVGEAFF
NA	TRBV18	NA	TRBJ2-3	TGTGCCAGCTCACCACCGAGCCTCCCGGGAGATACGCAGTATTTT	CASSPPSLPGDTQYF
NA	TRBV2	TRBD2	TRBJ2-1	TGTGCCAGCAGTGATGTAACTAGCGGGGGGGAGCAGTTCTTC	CASSDVTSGGEQFF
NA	TRBV3-1/TRBV3-2	NA	TRBJ1-5	TGTGCCAGCAGCCAAGTGGCTAGGGGCCCCCAGCATTTT	CASSQVARGPQHF
NA	TRBV12-3/TRBV12-4	NA	TRBJ2-7	TGTGCCAGCAGTTTAATCAGCTCCTACGAGCAGTACTTC	CASSLISSYEQYF
NA	TRBV18	NA	TRBJ1-4	TGTGCCAGCTCACCACCCAGGGCCGGGACTAATGAAAAACTGTTTTTT	CASSPPRAGTNEKLFF
NA	TRBV6-1	NA	TRBJ1-5	TGTGCCAGCAGCCAGGGCCAGGGTCAGCCCCAGCATTTT	CASSQGQGQPQHF
NA	TRBV6-5	NA	TRBJ1-5	TGTGCCAGCAGTTACTCGAGCTTTCTTCAGCCCCAGCATTTT	CASSYSSFLQPQHF
NA	TRBV18	TRBD1	TRBJ2-2	TGTGCCAGCTCACCACCGGCCAGGGGGCCGAACACCGGGGAGCTGTTTTTT	CASSPPARGPNTGELFF
NA	TRBV4-1	NA	TRBJ1-4	TGCGCCAGCAGCCAAAGGGACAAGAGTTCGGAAAAACTGTTTTTT	CASSQRDKSSEKLFF
NA	TRBV12-3/TRBV12-4	TRBD1	TRBJ1-2	TGTGCCAGCAGTGGCGGGACAGCCCATGGCTACACCTTC	CASSGGTAHGYTF
NA	TRBV13	NA	TRBJ1-4	TGTGCCAGCAGCTCAAGGAGACCAAAAGAAAAACTGTTTTTT	CASSSRRPKEKLFF
NA	TRBV6-1	TRBD1	TRBJ2-2	TGTGCCAGCAGTGAACAGGGGGCGCCCACCGGGGAGCTGTTTTTT	CASSEQGAPTGELFF
NA	TRBV19	NA	TRBJ2-5	TGTGCCAGTAGCCCAGCGGGTACGTCTTACAGGACCCAGTACTTC	CASSPAGTSYRTQYF
NA	TRBV27	NA	TRBJ2-3	TGTGCCAGCAGTTGGGCCCCCATCCCCACAGATACGCAGTATTTT	CASSWAPIPTDTQYF